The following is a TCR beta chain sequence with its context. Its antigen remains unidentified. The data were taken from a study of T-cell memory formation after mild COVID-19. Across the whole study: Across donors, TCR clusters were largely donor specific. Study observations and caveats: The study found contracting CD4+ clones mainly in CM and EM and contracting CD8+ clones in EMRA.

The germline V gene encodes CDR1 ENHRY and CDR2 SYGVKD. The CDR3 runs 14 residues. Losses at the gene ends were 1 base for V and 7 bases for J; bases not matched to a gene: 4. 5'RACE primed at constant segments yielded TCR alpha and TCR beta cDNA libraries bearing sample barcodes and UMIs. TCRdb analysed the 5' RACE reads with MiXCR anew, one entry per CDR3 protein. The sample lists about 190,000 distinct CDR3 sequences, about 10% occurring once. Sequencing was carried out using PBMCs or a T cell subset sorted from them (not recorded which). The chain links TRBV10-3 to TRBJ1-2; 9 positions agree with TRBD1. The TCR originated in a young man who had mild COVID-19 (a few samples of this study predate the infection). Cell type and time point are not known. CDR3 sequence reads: CAISELGQGSGYTF. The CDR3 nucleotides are TGTGCCATCAGTGAGTTAGGACAGGGGTCTGGCTACACCTTC.